Listed here are 23 T cell receptor beta chains from one sample, sequenced in a study of T cell responses to AZD1222 COVID-19 vaccine. Using immunoSEQ multiplex PCR, the repertoire was profiled, and TCRdb retains in-frame clones only, with some absent. The sample gives 110,000 or so clones, about 89% of which show up once; roughly 6.9% is in the top ten. The sample in question was peripheral blood, obtained 28 days after the second AZD1222 dose. These receptors came from an adult who received the AZD1222 COVID-19 vaccine.

This chain links TRBV11-2 with TRBJ1-2; 8 bases map to TRBD1. The CDR3 is 16 amino acids. CDR1 and CDR2 (germline): SGHAT, FQNNGV. The J segment lost 0 bases and the V segment lost 1 base, leaving 4 bases of the junction unmatched. The CDR3 DNA is TGTGCCAGCAGCTTAGCTTCAGGGGGCCCTAACTATGGCTACACCTTC. Translating it yields CASSLASGGPNYGYTF.

The chain recombines TRBV25-1 with TRBJ1-1; no reliable D call. V was pared by 6 bases and J by 1 base, with 3 bases between. CDR3 size: 11 residues. Germline CDR1 MGHDK, CDR2 SYGVNS. The CDR3 spells CASRSNTEAFF. Here the CDR3 DNA reads TGTGCCAGCAGGTCGAACACTGAAGCTTTCTTT.

V is TRBV11-2 and J is TRBJ2-3; D call uncertain. The CDR3 covers 11 residues. The V and J ends lost 3 bases and 6 bases respectively, with 4 bases between them. Germline V CDR1 and CDR2: SGHAT, FQNNGV. The CDR3 loop reads CASSLHDTQYF. The DNA for the CDR3 is TGTGCCAGCAGCTTGCATGATACGCAGTATTTT.

Written as DNA, the CDR3 is TGTGCCCGAAAAACGAGACAGGGTCGTAACACCGGGGAGCTGTTTTTT. Its translation is CARKTRQGRNTGELFF. The chain uses TRBV30 and TRBJ2-2; 7 bases are shared with TRBD1. The CDR3 length is 16 residues. Germline lookup yields CDR1 GTSNPN and CDR2 SVGIG (reference sequence). Losses at the gene ends were 8 bases for V and 2 bases for J; bases not matched to a gene: 14.

The chain employs TRBV7-9 and TRBJ2-7; 8 bases align to TRBD1. The CDR3 is made up of 17 amino acids. The V gene end was trimmed by 1 base and the J gene end by 1 base; junction bases not matched to a gene: 9. The V gene's germline CDR1 is SEHNR and CDR2 FQNEAQ (reference sequence). The CDR3 protein is CASSLVAWTGKSYEQYF. The CDR3 DNA follows: TGTGCCAGCAGCTTAGTGGCGTGGACAGGGAAATCCTACGAGCAGTACTTC.

The chain has TRBV5-4 and TRBJ1-4, with D possibly TRBD1 on 6 matching bases. The V gene lost 4 bases and the J gene lost 5 bases, with 12 bases spanning the gap. Germline loops: CDR1 SGHNT, CDR2 YYREEE (reference sequence). The CDR3 consists of 14 residues. DNA for the CDR3: TGTGCCAGCAGCGGCAGGGGTATAAATGAAAAACTGTTTTTT. Translation gives CASSGRGINEKLFF. The whole variable domain, remainder taken from reference TRBV5-4 and TRBJ1-4, is ETGVTQSPTHLIKTRGQQVTLRCSSQSGHNTVSWYQQALGQGPQFIFQYYREEENGRGNFPPRFSGLQFPNYSSELNVNALELDDSALYLCASSGRGINEKLFFGSGTQLSVL.

V is TRBV27 and J is TRBJ2-7; 7 bases align to TRBD1. CDR3 length equals 14 residues. Germline V gene sequence: CDR1 MNHEY, CDR2 SMNVEV (reference sequence). V lost 5 bases, J lost 3 bases, and 7 bases stayed unmatched. In DNA, the CDR3 is TGTGCCAGCAGTAAGGACAGGCAAGGCTACGAGCAGTACTTC. It translates to CASSKDRQGYEQYF.

The chain carries TRBV2 and TRBJ1-4; the D is unclear. Germline CDR1 SNHLY, CDR2 FYNNEI. The germline V and J ends were trimmed by 8 bases and 10 bases, with 11 bases remaining between them. This CDR3 is 11 amino acids long. The CDR3 loop reads CASLLSGKLFF. The CDR3 coding sequence is TGTGCCAGCTTGTTGAGTGGAAAACTGTTTTTT.

This chain uses TRBV7-3 with TRBJ2-1, with D perhaps TRBD1 (6 bases). CDR3 length: 15 amino acids. Germline CDR1 SGHTA, CDR2 FQGTGA. V lost 5 bases and J lost 3, with 14 bases in between. The CDR3, as DNA: TGTGCCAGCAGCGAACAGGGAACGGGCTACAATGAGCAGTTCTTC. Protein product: CASSEQGTGYNEQFF.

The chain combines TRBV2 with TRBJ2-1; 11 bases map to TRBD2. After removal of 6 bases from V and 2 bases from J, the junction contained 3 bases not matched to a gene. Per germline, CDR1 SNHLY and CDR2 FYNNEI. CDR3 length: 15 residues. CDR3 nucleotides: TGTGCCAGCAGAGGTAGCGGGAGGGCCTACAATGAGCAGTTCTTC. The encoded protein is CASRGSGRAYNEQFF.

The J gene is TRBJ1-1, the V gene TRBV7-2; D not resolved. This CDR3 spans 13 amino acids. V was pared by 2 bases and J by 1 base, with 5 bases between. The germline gives CDR1 SGHTA, CDR2 FQGNSA. DNA for the CDR3: TGTGCCAGCAGCTTATGGGGGAACACTGAAGCTTTCTTT. Amino acids: CASSLWGNTEAFF.

The chain employs TRBV3-1 (or the pseudogene TRBV3-2) and TRBJ2-7, with 10 bases identical to TRBD1. V trimming: 2 bases; J trimming: 6 bases; junction bases outside the gene matches: 10. Per the germline V gene, CDR1 is LGHDT and CDR2 is YNNKEL (reference sequence). This CDR3 is 16 amino acids long. This CDR3 is CASSQRGGQGRFEQYF. CDR3 coding DNA: TGTGCCAGCAGCCAACGGGGGGGACAGGGGCGTTTCGAGCAGTACTTC.

The V gene is TRBV24-1, the J gene TRBJ1-1, with 7 bases that match TRBD1. Germline trimming cut 4 bases from V and 4 bases from J; bases unmatched to any gene: 8. The length of the CDR3 is 15 residues. The V gene's germline CDR1 is KGHDR and CDR2 SFDVKD. The CDR3 protein is CATSDPAGGSTEAFF. CDR3 nucleotide sequence: TGTGCCACCAGTGACCCCGCAGGGGGGTCCACTGAAGCTTTCTTT.

The rearrangement links TRBV4-2 to TRBJ2-3; 9 positions agree with TRBD1. This CDR3 contains 18 residues. Trimming cost V 1 base and J 2 bases; bases outside gene matches: 10. Germline values: CDR1 LGHNA, CDR2 YNFKEQ. The CDR3 loop is CASSQAPGQGFATDTQYF. In DNA, the CDR3 is TGTGCCAGCAGCCAAGCCCCAGGACAGGGGTTTGCCACAGATACGCAGTATTTT.

The chain carries TRBV14 and TRBJ2-4, with TRBD1 matching 11 bases. V lost 4 bases to trimming and J lost 1 base; unmatched junction nucleotides: 6. This CDR3 has 17 amino acids. The germline V gene encodes CDR1 SGHDN and CDR2 FVKESK. The CDR3 protein is CASSPDRGRAAKNIQYF. The CDR3 DNA reads as TGTGCCAGCAGCCCGGACAGGGGGCGCGCTGCCAAAAACATTCAGTACTTC.

The chain has TRBV25-1 and TRBJ1-4, with TRBD1 matching over 10 bases. The CDR3 totals 15 residues. The V gene's germline CDR1 is MGHDK and CDR2 SYGVNS. V was clipped by 6 bases and J by 6 bases; unmatched bases: 7. The CDR3 loop reads CASSAPTGGDEKLFF. CDR3 in DNA: TGTGCCAGCAGCGCCCCGACAGGGGGCGATGAAAAACTGTTTTTT.

The chain is built from TRBV27 and TRBJ2-4; TRBD2 agrees at 15 bases. The CDR3 spans 17 residues. The germline V gene has CDR1 MNHEY and CDR2 SMNVEV (reference sequence). The V and J ends lost 6 bases and 8 bases, in that order; junction bases with no gene match: 11. CDR3 in DNA: TGTGCCAGCAGGCCATGGGGGACTAGCGGGAGGAGGGACATTCAGTACTTC. This codes for CASRPWGTSGRRDIQYF.

This clone showed up just once. V gene TRBV30 combines with J gene TRBJ2-5; unclear D gene. Germline CDR1 reads GTSNPN; CDR2 reads SVGIG (reference sequence). There are 11 residues in the CDR3. The V gene lost 3 bases and the J gene lost 7 bases, with 9 bases spanning the gap. CDR3 residues: CAWRGKVTQYF. CDR3 DNA sequence: TGTGCCTGGAGAGGGAAGGTGACCCAGTACTTC.

The chain employs TRBV6-5 and TRBJ2-7, with TRBD1 identical over 8 bases. This CDR3 comprises 15 residues. J was trimmed by 0 bases and V by 6 bases; bases with no gene match: 7. Germline V lookup: CDR1 MNHEY, CDR2 SVGAGI. The CDR3 spells CASRVTGGNSYEQYF. CDR3 nucleotide sequence: TGTGCCAGCAGGGTTACAGGGGGTAACTCCTACGAGCAGTACTTC.

The chain employs TRBV28 and TRBJ1-6; tentatively, D is TRBD1 (5 bases). The CDR3 extends over 18 amino acids. Germline assignment: CDR1 MDHEN and CDR2 SYDVKM. V dropped 2 bases and J dropped 0 bases, with 14 bases sitting between them. CDR3 nucleotides: TGTGCCAGCAGTTTAAGATTGGGGGGTGCCTCCTATAATTCACCCCTCCACTTT. It translates to CASSLRLGGASYNSPLHF.

The chain uses TRBV11-2 and TRBJ1-2, with 8 bases matching TRBD1. This CDR3 is built from 17 residues. Looked up from germline, CDR1 is SGHAT and CDR2 is FQNNGV. The trim removed 4 bases at V and 3 bases at J, leaving 13 bases unmatched. The CDR3 region has the DNA TGTGCCAGCAGCTCCAAGGGGCAGGGGGCTAGTGACTATGGCTACACCTTC. It specifies CASSSKGQGASDYGYTF.

The J gene is TRBJ1-6, the V gene TRBV28; 8 bases fit TRBD1. Germline CDR1 is MDHEN and CDR2 is SYDVKM. V was clipped by 6 bases and J by 8 bases; unmatched bases: 6. CDR3 length: 14 residues. The CDR3 DNA sequence: TGTGCCAGCAGGCCACAGGGGGGTGATTCACCCCTCCACTTT. Encoded protein: CASRPQGGDSPLHF. The full variable domain, with the rest looked up from reference TRBV28 and TRBJ1-6, is DVKVTQSSRYLVKRTGEKVFLECVQDMDHENMFWYRQDPGLGLRLIYFSYDVKMKEKGDIPEGYSVSREKKERFSLILESASTNQTSMYLCASRPQGGDSPLHFGNGTRLTVT.

The V gene is TRBV6-1, the J gene TRBJ2-2, with D hard to call. This CDR3 has 16 residues. Trimming shortened V by 0 bases and J by 2 bases, and 10 bases separated the two germline ends. Germline V gene sequence: CDR1 MNHNS, CDR2 SASEGT. In DNA form, the CDR3 reads TGTGCCAGCAGTGAAGCGCTGCCGATAAACACCGGGGAGCTGTTTTTT. Translating gives CASSEALPINTGELFF.